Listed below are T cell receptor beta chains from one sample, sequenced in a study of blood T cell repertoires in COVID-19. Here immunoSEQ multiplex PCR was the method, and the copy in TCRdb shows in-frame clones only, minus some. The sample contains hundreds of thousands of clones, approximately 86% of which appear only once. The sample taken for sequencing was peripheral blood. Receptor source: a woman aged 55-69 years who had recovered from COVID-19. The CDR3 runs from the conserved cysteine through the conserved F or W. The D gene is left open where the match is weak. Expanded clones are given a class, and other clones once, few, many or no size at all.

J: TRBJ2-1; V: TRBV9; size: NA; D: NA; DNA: TGTGCCAGCAGCGTAGGACGGGCGGGTGAGCAGTTCTTC; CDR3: CASSVGRAGEQFF
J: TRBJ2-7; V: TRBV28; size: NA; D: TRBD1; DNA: TGTGCCAGCAGTCCCTGGGACAGGGGTTACTACGAGCAGTACTTC; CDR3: CASSPWDRGYYEQYF
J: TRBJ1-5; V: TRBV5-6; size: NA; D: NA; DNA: TGTGCCAGCAGTTCACAGTCCTTATCATGGGCTTACGACAATCAGCCCCAGCATTTT; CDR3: CASSSQSLSWAYDNQPQHF
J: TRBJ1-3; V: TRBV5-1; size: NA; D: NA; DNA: TGCGCCAGCAGCTTGGGTCTTGATCGGTGGGCGGGAAACACCATATATTTT; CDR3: CASSLGLDRWAGNTIYF
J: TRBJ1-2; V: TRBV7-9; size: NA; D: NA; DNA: TGTGCCAGCAGCTCAGTGCGGGGCTATGGCTACACCTTC; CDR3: CASSSVRGYGYTF
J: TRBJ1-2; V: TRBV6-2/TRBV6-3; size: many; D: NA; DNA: TGTGCCAGCAGTTACTCAGGTCTCGGACAGCCATCTGAAGGCTACACCTTC; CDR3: CASSYSGLGQPSEGYTF
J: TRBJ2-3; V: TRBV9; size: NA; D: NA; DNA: TGTGCCAGCAGCGGAAGCGGAGATACGCAGTATTTT; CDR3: CASSGSGDTQYF
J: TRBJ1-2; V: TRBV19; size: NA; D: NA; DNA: TGTGCCAGCCACCGGGGGGGCGTAGCTAACTATGGCTACACCTTC; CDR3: CASHRGGVANYGYTF
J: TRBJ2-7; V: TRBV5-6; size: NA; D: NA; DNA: TGTGCCAGCAGCTTCGTTGAGGAGCAGTACTTC; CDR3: CASSFVEEQYF
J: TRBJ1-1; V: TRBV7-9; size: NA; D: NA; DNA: TGTGCCAGCAGCTTAGGCGGGGGAGGGAGGACTGAAGCTTTCTTT; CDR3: CASSLGGGGRTEAFF
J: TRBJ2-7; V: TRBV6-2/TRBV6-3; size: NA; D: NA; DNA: TGTGCCAGCAGTTACTTAGGGGTGCGCGAGCAGTACTTC; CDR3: CASSYLGVREQYF
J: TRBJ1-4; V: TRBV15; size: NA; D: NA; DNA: TGTGCCACCAGCCTCAGTGCAACTAATGAAAAACTGTTTTTT; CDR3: CATSLSATNEKLFF
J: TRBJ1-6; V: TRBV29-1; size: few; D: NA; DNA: TGCAGCGCGAGCCGGGGGTTTAATTCACCCCTCCACTTT; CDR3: CSASRGFNSPLHF
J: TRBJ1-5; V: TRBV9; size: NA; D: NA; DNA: TGTGCCAGCAGCGTAACGGGGGGTAGCAATCAGCCCCAGCATTTT; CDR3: CASSVTGGSNQPQHF
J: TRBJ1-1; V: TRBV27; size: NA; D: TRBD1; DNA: TGTGCCAGCAGCCTAGACAGGGTGAACACTGAAGCTTTCTTT; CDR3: CASSLDRVNTEAFF
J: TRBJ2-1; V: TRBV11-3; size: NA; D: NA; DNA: TGTGCCAGCAGCTTAGGCACAGGAGCCTACAATGAGCAGTTCTTC; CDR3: CASSLGTGAYNEQFF
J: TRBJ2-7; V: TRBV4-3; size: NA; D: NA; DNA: TGCGCCAGCAGCCAAGGGTGGATGGCAGGGCGGGATGAAGATCACGAGCAGTACTTC; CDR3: CASSQGWMAGRDEDHEQYF
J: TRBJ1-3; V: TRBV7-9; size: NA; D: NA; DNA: TGTGCCAGCAGCTTTCCTGGAGGGGTAACTTACTCTGGAAACACCATATATTTT; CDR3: CASSFPGGVTYSGNTIYF
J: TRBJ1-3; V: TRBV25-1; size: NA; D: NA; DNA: TGTGCCAGCAGTGAAGCCTACTCCTCTGGAAACACCATATATTTT; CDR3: CASSEAYSSGNTIYF
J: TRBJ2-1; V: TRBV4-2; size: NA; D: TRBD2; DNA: TGTGCCAGCAGCCATTCACTAGCGGGGGCATACAATGAGCAGTTCTTC; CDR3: CASSHSLAGAYNEQFF
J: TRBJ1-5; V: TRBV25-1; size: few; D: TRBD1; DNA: TGTGCCAGCAGTGAAGCCGGGACAGGATACAATCAGCCCCAGCATTTT; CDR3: CASSEAGTGYNQPQHF
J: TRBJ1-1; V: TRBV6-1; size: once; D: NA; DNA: TGTGCCAGCAGTGAAGCTGGCCTGAACACTGAAGCTTTCTTT; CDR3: CASSEAGLNTEAFF
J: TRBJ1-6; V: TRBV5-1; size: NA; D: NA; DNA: TGCGCCAGCAGCTTGGAGGGAGAAGCTAGATCACCCCTCCACTTT; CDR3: CASSLEGEARSPLHF
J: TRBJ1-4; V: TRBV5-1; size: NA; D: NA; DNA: TGCGCCAGCGGGGAGTACCGGATCAATGAAAAACTGTTTTTT; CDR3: CASGEYRINEKLFF
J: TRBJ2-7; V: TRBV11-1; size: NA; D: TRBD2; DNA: TGTGCCAGCAGCTTAAACCCTAGCGGGGCCACCTACGAGCAGTACTTC; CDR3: CASSLNPSGATYEQYF
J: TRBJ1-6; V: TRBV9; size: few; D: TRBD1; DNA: TGTGCCAGCAGCGCCGACAGGGGTGGACCACCCCTCCACTTT; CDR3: CASSADRGGPPLHF
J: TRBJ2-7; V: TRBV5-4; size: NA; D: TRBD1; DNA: TGTGCCAGCAGCCACGGGACAGGGGACTACGAGCAGTACTTC; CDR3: CASSHGTGDYEQYF
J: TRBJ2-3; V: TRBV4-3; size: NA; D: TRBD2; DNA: TGCGCCAGCAGCCAAGATAAGCGGGGGGGCCGGGATACGCAGTATTTT; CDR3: CASSQDKRGGRDTQYF
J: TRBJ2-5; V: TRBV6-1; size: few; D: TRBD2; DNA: TGTGCCAGCAGTGCCACTAGCGGGGGGGCCGCTGAGACCCAGTACTTC; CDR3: CASSATSGGAAETQYF
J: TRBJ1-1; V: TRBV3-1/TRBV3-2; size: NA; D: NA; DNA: TGTGCCAGCAGCCAAGGAAGGAGAGAAATGAACACTGAAGCTTTCTTT; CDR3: CASSQGRREMNTEAFF
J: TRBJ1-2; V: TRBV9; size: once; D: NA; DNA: TGTGCCAGCAGCGATACCGGGACTAATATGGGCTACACCTTC; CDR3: CASSDTGTNMGYTF
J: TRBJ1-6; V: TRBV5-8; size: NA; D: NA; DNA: TGTGCCAGCAGCTTGTGGGGCCCACCCCTCCACTTT; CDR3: CASSLWGPPLHF
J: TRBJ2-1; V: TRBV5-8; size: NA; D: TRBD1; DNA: TGTGCCAGCAGCAGGACAGGAAACTCCTACAATGAGCAGTTCTTC; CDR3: CASSRTGNSYNEQFF
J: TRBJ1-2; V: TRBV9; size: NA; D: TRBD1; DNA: TGTGCCAGCAGCTCCGGGACAGGGTTCGACTATGGCTACACCTTC; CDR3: CASSSGTGFDYGYTF
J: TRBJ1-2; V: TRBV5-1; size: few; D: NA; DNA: TGCGCCAGCAGCTTGGCCCTGGGGAGGGCTAACTATGGCTACACCTTC; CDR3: CASSLALGRANYGYTF
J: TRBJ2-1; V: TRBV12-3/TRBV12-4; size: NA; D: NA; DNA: TGTGCCAGCTCTATTCGGGTCGGAGAGCAGTTCTTC; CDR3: CASSIRVGEQFF
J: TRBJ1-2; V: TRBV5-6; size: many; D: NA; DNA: TGTGCCAGCAGCTTGGCCGAATCTGGGCCCTATGGCTACACCTTC; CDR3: CASSLAESGPYGYTF
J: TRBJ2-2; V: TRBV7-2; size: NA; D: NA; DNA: TGTGCCAGCAGCTTAATGGCCCGGAGCGGGGAGCTGTTTTTT; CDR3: CASSLMARSGELFF
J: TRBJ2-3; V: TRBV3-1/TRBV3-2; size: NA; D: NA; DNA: TGTGCCAGCAGCCCCAACAGTATAAGCACAGATACGCAGTATTTT; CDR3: CASSPNSISTDTQYF
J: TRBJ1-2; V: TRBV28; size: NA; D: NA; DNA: TGTGCCAGCGAGGGGGGGCTGTATGGCTACACCTTC; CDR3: CASEGGLYGYTF
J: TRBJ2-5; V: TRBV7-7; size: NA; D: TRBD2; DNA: TGTGCTAGCAGCTTAGATCGGGGGGGCTTAGAGACCCAGTACTTC; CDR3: CASSLDRGGLETQYF
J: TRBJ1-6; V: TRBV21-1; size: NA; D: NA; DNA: TGTGCCAGCAGCGGATTTTGCGCGCCGGGAGGCTTCCACTTT; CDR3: CASSGFCAPGGFHF
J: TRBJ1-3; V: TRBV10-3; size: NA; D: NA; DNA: TGTGCCATCAATGAGGGTCTCTACTCTGGAAACACCATATATTTT; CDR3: CAINEGLYSGNTIYF
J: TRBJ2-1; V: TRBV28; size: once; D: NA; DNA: TGTGCCAGCAGCAGAACTAGCTCCTACAATGAGCAGTTCTTC; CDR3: CASSRTSSYNEQFF
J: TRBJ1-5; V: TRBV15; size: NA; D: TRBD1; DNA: TGTGCCACCCAACAGGGGTTGGACCAGCCCCAGCATTTT; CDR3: CATQQGLDQPQHF